One sample yielded the 32 T cell receptor beta chains listed below, sequenced in a study of blood T cell repertoires in COVID-19. Sequenced by immunoSEQ multiplex PCR; TCRdb stores in-frame clones only, minus some. The repertoire consists of fewer than 65,000 clones, with around 87% occurring once and the leading ten covering roughly a tenth. Sequencing used peripheral blood. All receptors derive from a human donor with acute or convalescent COVID-19. The donor label of this sample is uncertain.

The chain carries TRBV5-1 and TRBJ2-1; maybe TRBD2 (5 bases). The CDR3 contains 17 residues. V lost 4 bases, J lost 6 bases, and 23 bases lay in between. Per germline, CDR1 SGHRS and CDR2 YFSETQ. Here the CDR3 DNA reads TGCGCCAGCAGCAAGTTAAGGTCGGGGTCGGAAGTCAATGAGCAGTTCTTC. This translates into CASSKLRSGSEVNEQFF.

In this sample, this clone turned up once. The chain employs TRBV2 and TRBJ1-5; 8 bases line up with TRBD1. Germline assignment: CDR1 SNHLY and CDR2 FYNNEI. The CDR3 consists of 14 residues. The J segment lost 6 bases and the V segment lost 6 bases, leaving 7 bases of the junction unmatched. The CDR3 bases are TGTGCCAGCAGGGGCAGGACAGGGCTTCAGCCCCAGCATTTT. It specifies CASRGRTGLQPQHF.

The V call is TRBV5-1, the J call TRBJ2-3; no clear D. Germline V gene sequence: CDR1 SGHRS, CDR2 YFSETQ. V lost 7 bases and J 4 bases, leaving 7 bases between the germline ends. The CDR3 runs 11 residues. The CDR3 protein is CASLLADTQYF. In DNA form, the CDR3 reads TGCGCCAGCCTCCTCGCAGATACGCAGTATTTT. The full variable domain, in which reference TRBV5-1 and TRBJ2-3 provide the parts outside the CDR3, is KAGVTQTPRYLIKTRGQQVTLSCSPISGHRSVSWYQQTPGQGLQFLFEYFSETQRNKGNFPGRFSGRQFSNSRSEMNVSTLELGDSALYLCASLLADTQYFGPGTRLTVL.

The chain links TRBV28 to TRBJ1-3; the match to TRBD1 covers 9 bases. The germline CDR1 and CDR2 sequences are MDHEN and SYDVKM. V was clipped by 7 bases and J by 0 bases; unmatched bases: 10. This CDR3 has 17 residues. CDR3 bases: TGTGCCAGCACCATAACCGGGACAGGGAGCTCTGGAAACACCATATATTTT. Its protein product is CASTITGTGSSGNTIYF.

V is TRBV15 and J is TRBJ1-1; tentatively, D is TRBD1 (6 bases). Trimming shortened V by 8 bases and J by 0 bases, and 13 bases separated the two germline ends. Germline assignment: CDR1 LNHNV and CDR2 YYDKDF (reference sequence). This CDR3 has 14 residues. This CDR3 reads CATLSDRLNTEAFF. The CDR3 DNA follows: TGTGCCACCCTATCGGACAGATTGAACACTGAAGCTTTCTTT.

The CDR3 is CASSGGPSNTGELFF. For the CDR3, the DNA is TGTGCCAGCAGTGGAGGGCCCTCGAACACCGGGGAGCTGTTTTTT. The rearrangement links TRBV28 to TRBJ2-2; D may be TRBD2 (6 bases). Trimming removed 5 bases from V and 0 bases from J, with 10 bases in between. There are 15 residues in the CDR3. Germline CDR1 is MDHEN and CDR2 is SYDVKM.

J is TRBJ2-3 and V is TRBV5-5, with D possibly being TRBD2 (5 bases). The CDR3 is 12 residues long. Trimming took 2 bases from V and 6 from J, leaving 7 bases between them. Germline CDR1 SGHKS, CDR2 YYEKEE (reference sequence). This chain's CDR3 is CASSFGEDTQYF. The CDR3 coding sequence is TGTGCCAGCAGCTTCGGGGAGGATACGCAGTATTTT. Full variable domain (rest looked up from reference TRBV5-5 and TRBJ2-3): DAGVTQSPTHLIKTRGQQVTLRCSPISGHKSVSWYQQVLGQGPQFIFQYYEKEERGRGNFPDRFSARQFPNYSSELNVNALLLGDSALYLCASSFGEDTQYFGPGTRLTVL.

The chain joins TRBV5-1 to TRBJ2-5, with TRBD2 matching 12 bases. The CDR3 has 14 amino acids. V dropped 3 bases and J dropped 5; count of bases not matched to a gene: 2. In germline, CDR1 is SGHRS, CDR2 YFSETQ. Written as DNA, the CDR3 is TGCGCCAGCAGCTCCGGGACTAGCGGGGAGACCCAGTACTTC. Translating it yields CASSSGTSGETQYF.

CDR3 residues: CASSFGGQETQYF. For the CDR3, the DNA is TGTGCCAGCAGTTTCGGGGGACAAGAGACCCAGTACTTC. This chain links TRBV7-2 with TRBJ2-5; weak D call: TRBD2 (6 bases). CDR1 is SGHTA and CDR2 is FQGNSA in the germline V gene. This CDR3 spans 13 amino acids. Trimming cost V 6 bases and J 2 bases, with 10 bases left between them.

The chain joins TRBV5-1 to TRBJ1-1, with unresolved D. The V end lost 4 bases, the J end lost 0 bases, and 7 bases lay between the germline ends. The CDR3 spans 13 residues. Germline CDR1 SGHRS, CDR2 YFSETQ. As DNA, the CDR3 is TGCGCCAGCAGCCTGTACATGAACACTGAAGCTTTCTTT. This encodes CASSLYMNTEAFF.

This clone was detected many times. This rearrangement joins TRBV10-3 to TRBJ2-1; D is undetermined. The CDR3 loop spans 16 amino acids. Germline CDR1 reads ENHRY; CDR2 reads SYGVKD. The ends were cut back, 0 bases at V and 1 base at J, with 10 bases in the middle. The CDR3 nucleotides are TGTGCCATCAGTGAGTCAATGGCCGGGTCCTACAATGAGCAGTTCTTC. Residues: CAISESMAGSYNEQFF.

V usage is TRBV6-6 and J usage is TRBJ1-6, with TRBD1 matching 9 bases. CDR3 length: 15 amino acids. Germline V gene sequence: CDR1 MNHNY, CDR2 SVGAGI (reference sequence). J lost 9 bases, V lost 3 bases, and 6 bases had no gene match. The CDR3: CASSYVPGQGSPLHF. In nucleotides, the CDR3 is TGTGCCAGCAGTTATGTCCCGGGACAGGGTTCACCCCTCCACTTT.

The chain has TRBV5-6 and TRBJ2-5; D gene uncertain. V dropped 0 bases and J dropped 5 bases, with 20 bases sitting between them. This CDR3 region has 17 residues. The V gene's germline CDR1 is SGHDT and CDR2 YYEEEE. The CDR3 loop is CASSLVVMGRNGETQYF. The CDR3, as DNA: TGTGCCAGCAGCTTGGTCGTTATGGGTAGGAACGGGGAGACCCAGTACTTC.

The V gene is TRBV11-3, the J gene TRBJ2-3; the match to TRBD2 covers 7 bases. Per germline, CDR1 SGHNT and CDR2 YENEEA. The CDR3 loop spans 14 amino acids. V lost 5 bases and J lost 2; bases outside the gene matches: 4. Here the CDR3 DNA reads TGTGCCAGCAGCCGGGGGACTAACACAGATACGCAGTATTTT. It encodes CASSRGTNTDTQYF.

The chain has TRBV5-1 and TRBJ2-2, with D perhaps matching TRBD1 (5 bases). Deletions cut 4 bases from V and 6 bases from J, with 10 bases between. The CDR3 loop spans 13 amino acids. Looked up from germline, CDR1 is SGHRS and CDR2 is YFSETQ. The CDR3 bases are TGCGCCAGCAGCGGCAGGGTGTCCGGGGAGCTGTTTTTT. It is translated as CASSGRVSGELFF.

The J gene is TRBJ2-2, the V gene TRBV5-4; 11 bases map to TRBD2. The CDR3 is made up of 17 amino acids. J gave up 1 base and V 8 bases, and 10 bases lay outside the gene matches. Germline-derived CDR1 and CDR2 are SGHNT and YYREEE (reference sequence). The CDR3 reads CARTGLAERQNTGELFF. In DNA, the CDR3 is TGTGCCAGGACGGGACTAGCGGAAAGACAGAACACCGGGGAGCTGTTTTTT.

This chain joins TRBV29-1 and TRBJ1-1; 10 bases map to TRBD1. V shed 7 bases, J shed 5 bases, and the junction held 4 bases outside the gene matches. From germline, CDR1 is SQVTM and CDR2 ANQGSEA. This CDR3 contains 12 residues. The CDR3 nucleotides read TGCAGCGGGGGACAGGGGAAAACTGAAGCTTTCTTT. Translated: CSGGQGKTEAFF.

The V and J genes are TRBV15 and TRBJ2-2, with 9 bases that match TRBD2. Germline values: CDR1 LNHNV, CDR2 YYDKDF (reference sequence). J lost 0 bases, V lost 6 bases, and 2 bases had no gene match. The CDR3 sequence is 15 residues long. CDR3 protein: CATSRLAANTGELFF. For the CDR3, the DNA is TGTGCCACCAGTAGACTAGCGGCGAACACCGGGGAGCTGTTTTTT.

The rearrangement joins TRBV27 to TRBJ2-3, with D possibly TRBD1 on 6 matching bases. The germline CDR1 and CDR2 sequences are MNHEY and SMNVEV (reference sequence). V was pared by 6 bases and J by 0 bases, with 10 bases between. This CDR3 is built from 14 residues. The CDR3, as DNA: TGTGCCAGCAGCGGGACACCTAGCACAGATACGCAGTATTTT. This codes for CASSGTPSTDTQYF.

The J gene is TRBJ1-1, the V gene TRBV6-5; the D gene is possibly TRBD1 (5 bases). Trimming shortened V by 2 bases and J by 9 bases, and 16 bases separated the two germline ends. The CDR3 totals 14 residues. Germline V gene lookup returns CDR1 MNHEY and CDR2 SVGAGI. The CDR3 is CASSYGALRAQAFF. The CDR3 DNA is TGTGCCAGCAGTTACGGGGCACTCAGGGCCCAAGCTTTCTTT.

The chain uses TRBV7-3 and TRBJ1-2; maybe TRBD1 (6 bases). Deletions cut 1 base from V and 0 bases from J, with 18 bases between. CDR3 length: 18 amino acids. Germline V gives CDR1 SGHTA, CDR2 FQGTGA. The CDR3, as DNA: TGTGCCAGCAGCTTAATGGTTCCGGGACACCTTTCTAACTATGGCTACACCTTC. It codes for CASSLMVPGHLSNYGYTF.

The chain recombines TRBV7-2 with TRBJ2-7; tentatively, D is TRBD2 (7 bases). CDR1 is SGHTA and CDR2 is FQGNSA in the germline V gene. With 3 bases removed from V and 2 bases from J, the gap between germline ends came to 14 bases. This CDR3 region has 15 residues. CDR3 nucleotides: TGTGCCAGCAGCTTCCAGGGGACTACCCCCTACGAGCAGTACTTC. This codes for CASSFQGTTPYEQYF.

This chain connects TRBV19 to TRBJ1-5; D is undetermined. Germline assignment: CDR1 LNHDA and CDR2 SQIVND (reference sequence). The CDR3 is made up of 16 amino acids. Trimming removed 3 bases at V and 11 bases at J, with 23 bases between. The CDR3 loop reads CASSISLRSGVGAQHF. The CDR3 coding sequence is TGTGCCAGTAGTATTAGTTTGCGGAGCGGGGTCGGGGCCCAGCATTTT.

This clone was observed a few times. This chain joins TRBV6-5 and TRBJ1-2; possibly TRBD1 for D (5 bases). Trimming pared 0 bases from V and 4 bases from J, leaving 15 bases between. Looked up from germline, CDR1 is MNHEY and CDR2 is SVGAGI. This CDR3 contains 16 residues. The CDR3 DNA is TGTGCCAGCAGTTACTCGCCCTCTGACAGTCGCTATGGCTACACCTTC. This sequence encodes CASSYSPSDSRYGYTF.

This sequence joins TRBV9 and TRBJ2-2; no definite D call. Per germline, CDR1 SGDLS and CDR2 YYNGEE. The CDR3 has 16 residues. The V and J ends lost 3 bases and 4 bases respectively, with 16 bases between them. CDR3 DNA: TGTGCCAGCAGCGCTTACTCACTTCGGGTCACCGGGGAGCTGTTTTTT. This translates into CASSAYSLRVTGELFF.

The chain recombines TRBV24-1 with TRBJ2-3; 9 nucleotides match TRBD1. Germline CDR1 KGHDR, CDR2 SFDVKD. Losses at the gene ends were 3 bases for V and 6 bases for J; bases not matched to a gene: 6. CDR3 length equals 15 residues. This chain's CDR3 is CATSDGGTGRDTQYF. In DNA, the CDR3 is TGTGCCACCAGTGATGGGGGGACAGGGCGGGATACGCAGTATTTT.

The chain recombines TRBV9 with TRBJ2-5; 7 nucleotides match TRBD2. CDR3 size: 15 residues. CDR1 and CDR2 from the germline V gene are SGDLS and YYNGEE. Unmatched junction bases numbered 7, after V lost 4 bases and J lost 1 base. CDR3 DNA: TGTGCCAGCAGCTACACAAGCGGGATCCAAGAGACCCAGTACTTC. Protein sequence: CASSYTSGIQETQYF.

The chain couples TRBV27 to TRBJ2-7, with 7 bases matching TRBD1. Germline CDR1 is MNHEY and CDR2 is SMNVEV (reference sequence). The CDR3 runs to 15 residues. V was pared by 7 bases and J by 4 bases, with 13 bases of the junction left unmatched. The CDR3 region is CASIEKSGTEYEQYF. The CDR3 DNA sequence: TGTGCCAGCATTGAAAAATCCGGGACAGAATACGAGCAGTACTTC.

This clone was seen a handful of times. This sequence joins TRBV5-6 and TRBJ2-7; a possible D gene is TRBD1 (5 bases). The CDR3 runs to 13 residues. Germline CDR1 reads SGHDT; CDR2 reads YYEEEE. V shed 4 bases and J shed 2 bases, with 10 bases lying between them. DNA for the CDR3: TGTGCCAGCAGCCTTAGGGGTCCCTACGAGCAGTACGTC. It encodes CASSLRGPYEQYV.

The rearrangement links TRBV5-4 to TRBJ1-2, with 10 positions matching TRBD1. The germline gives CDR1 SGHNT, CDR2 YYREEE (reference sequence). The CDR3 covers 15 residues. V trimming: 3 bases; J trimming: 9 bases; junction bases outside the gene matches: 11. DNA of the CDR3: TGTGCCAGCAGCTCCAGCCGGGACAGGGGAGCTAGCTACACCTTC. This translates into CASSSSRDRGASYTF.

The rearrangement links TRBV19 to TRBJ2-1; 11 bases fit TRBD2. Trimming cost V 3 bases and J 5 bases; bases outside gene matches: 6. The CDR3 sequence is 16 residues long. In germline, CDR1 is LNHDA, CDR2 SQIVND (reference sequence). The CDR3 DNA is TGTGCCAGTAGTATCCGGAGTAGCGGGAGGGACAATGAGCAGTTCTTC. It translates to CASSIRSSGRDNEQFF.

This clone was detected once. One junction end disagrees with the germline gene, perhaps due to a read error. The rearrangement links TRBV7-2 to TRBJ2-2, with 14 bases fitting TRBD2. CDR3 size: 18 residues. The germline gives CDR1 SGHTA, CDR2 FQGNSA. CDR3 in DNA: TGTGCCAGCAGCCCGGGACTAGCGGGAGATTCGAACGCCGGGGAGCTGTTTTTT. This sequence encodes CASSPGLAGDSNAGELFF.